The 6 T cell receptor beta chains presented below share a single source sample, sequenced in a study of T cell clonality in common variable immunodeficiency. The data were produced by immunoSEQ multiplex PCR, yet TCRdb's version contains in-frame clones alone and is incomplete. Observed in the sample are 50,000 to 60,000 clones, none of them singletons. Sequencing was carried out using peripheral blood mononuclear cells. These receptors all come from a person between 18 and 75 years old in good health.

This clone was detected only a few times. The read gets to within 3 residues of the CDR3 end, and the germline J gene fills in the rest. The V call is TRBV10-2, the J call TRBJ2-2; TRBD2 matches 14 bases. CDR3 length: 17 residues. Per the germline V gene, CDR1 is WSHSY and CDR2 is SAAADI. The V segment lost 5 bases and the J segment 1 base; nucleotides outside the gene matches: 3. CDR3 DNA, as far as it was read: TGCGCCAGCAGTCGACTAGCGGGAGGGGGGAACACCGGGGAG. Translating it yields CASSRLAGGGNTGE. The full-length CDR3 reads as CASSRLAGGGNTGELFF.

This clone was recorded at least ten times. Read sequence stops 3 residues before the CDR3 end, and the germline J gene provides the missing end. The chain is built from TRBV5-1 and TRBJ1-2, with a possible D match to TRBD1 (6 bases). The CDR3 is made up of 13 amino acids. The germline V gene encodes CDR1 SGHRS and CDR2 YFSETQ. The ends were cut back, 5 bases at V and 1 base at J, with 9 bases in the middle. CDR3 DNA, as far as it was read: TGCGCCAGCAGGTGGGACAATAACTATGGC. It codes for CASRWDNNYG. The whole CDR3 protein reads CASRWDNNYGYTF.

This clone was recorded many times. The read is 3 residues too short to cover the CDR3 end, so that end is filled in from the germline J gene. The V gene is TRBV28, the J gene TRBJ2-5, with TRBD2 identical over 15 bases. The CDR3 loop spans 17 amino acids. Unmatched junction bases numbered 4, after V lost 5 bases and J lost 0 bases. CDR1 MDHEN and CDR2 SYDVKM come from the germline V gene. Partial CDR3 DNA: TGTGCCAGCAGTCTGGGACTAGCGGGGGGTCACCAAGAGACC. This translates into CASSLGLAGGHQET. The complete CDR3 protein is CASSLGLAGGHQETQYF.

Many counts were recorded for this clone. The DNA ends 3 residues before the CDR3 does, and the rest of the CDR3 is filled in from the germline J gene. The genes are TRBV20-1 and TRBJ1-2, with TRBD1 as a possible D gene (5 bases). Germline CDR1 DFQATT, CDR2 SNEGSKA (reference sequence). V lost 6 bases and J lost 6, with 17 bases in between. The CDR3 length is 13 residues. CDR3 sequence: CSALTDQGDGYTF. The part of the CDR3 DNA that was read is TGCAGTGCCCTGACAGATCAAGGAGATGGC.

Concerning this clone itself: The read stops 3 residues short of the end of the CDR3; the missing end is completed from the germline J gene. The rearrangement uses TRBV5-1 and TRBJ2-5, with 10 bases aligning to TRBD2. Per the germline V gene, CDR1 is SGHRS and CDR2 is YFSETQ. The CDR3 totals 17 residues. The CDR3 bases that were read are TGCGCCAGCAGCGGTTCTAGCGGGGGCCTTAGCACAGATACC. It encodes CASSGSSGGLSTDT. The whole CDR3 sequence reads CASSGSSGGLSTDTQYF.

This clone was detected many times. Coverage ceases 3 residues before the CDR3 finishes, and the germline J gene fills in the end. The chain uses TRBV19 and TRBJ2-4; 7 bases align to TRBD2. V shed 1 base and J 7 bases; nucleotides not matched to a gene: 7. The CDR3 loop spans 15 amino acids. Germline CDR1 and CDR2: LNHDA and SQIVND (reference sequence). The chain's CDR3 is CASSIGDLGGNIQYF. The CDR3 bases that were read are TGTGCCAGTAGTATAGGGGACCTCGGGGGGAACATT.